Reported below is one TCR beta chain. This entry is derived from a study of blood T cell repertoires in COVID-19. The length of the CDR3 is 13 residues. CDR1 and CDR2 (germline): LGHNT, FRNRAP. V lost 1 base to trimming and J lost 11 bases, with 14 bases between them. Original data processing: Estimated nucleated cell counts came from reference gene primer amplification. Generated by immunoSEQ multiplex PCR, the TCRdb table keeps only in-frame clones and is missing some. V and J calls and clone size are as listed in that table; D and trimming were resolved from the DNA. The data hold roughly 280,000 clones, with roughly 90% observed a single time.

The rearrangement links TRBV12-5 to TRBJ1-1, with D uncertain. This clonotype originated in a woman aged 45-65 years who had recovered from COVID-19. Sequenced sample: peripheral blood. Here the CDR3 reads CASGLGREGPAFF. DNA of the CDR3: TGTGCTAGTGGTTTGGGGAGGGAGGGCCCGGCTTTCTTT. Based on the CDR3 plus reference TRBV12-5 and TRBJ1-1, the full variable domain is DARVTQTPRHKVTEMGQEVTMRCQPILGHNTVFWYRQTMMQGLELLAYFRNRAPLDDSGMPKDRFSAEMPDATLATLKIQPSEPRDSAVYFCASGLGREGPAFFGQGTRLTVV.